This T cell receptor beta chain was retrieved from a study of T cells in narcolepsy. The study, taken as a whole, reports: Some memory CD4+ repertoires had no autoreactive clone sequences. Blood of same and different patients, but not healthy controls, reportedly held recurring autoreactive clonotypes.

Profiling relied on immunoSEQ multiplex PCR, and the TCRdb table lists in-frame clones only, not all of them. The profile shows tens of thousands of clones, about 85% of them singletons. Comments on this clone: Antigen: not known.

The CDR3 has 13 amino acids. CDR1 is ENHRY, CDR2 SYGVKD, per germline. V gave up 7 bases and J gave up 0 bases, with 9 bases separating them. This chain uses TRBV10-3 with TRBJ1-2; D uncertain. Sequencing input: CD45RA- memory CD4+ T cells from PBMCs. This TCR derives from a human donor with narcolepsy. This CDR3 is CAIMREANYGYTF. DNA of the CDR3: TGTGCCATCATGAGGGAAGCTAACTATGGCTACACCTTC.